This passage covers 10 T cell receptor beta chains from one sample sequenced in a study of blood T cell repertoires in COVID-19. Generated by immunoSEQ multiplex PCR, the TCRdb table keeps only in-frame clones and is missing some. The data show approximately 53,000 clones, nearly 85% seen once. The sample taken for sequencing was peripheral blood. The receptors shown here come from a middle-aged man with acute or convalescent COVID-19.

The chain joins TRBV19 to TRBJ2-3; 7 bases align to TRBD1. The germline V gene encodes CDR1 LNHDA and CDR2 SQIVND (reference sequence). The CDR3 has 16 amino acids. V lost 5 bases and J lost 5; bases outside the gene matches: 13. The CDR3 bases are TGTGCCAGTAGTGTTTCAGAAACAGGGGCGAGAGATACGCAGTATTTT. Its protein is CASSVSETGARDTQYF.

This clone appeared a few times. This chain uses TRBV5-6 with TRBJ1-4; D perhaps matches TRBD1 (6 bases). This CDR3 has 15 amino acids. The germline gives CDR1 SGHDT, CDR2 YYEEEE. V lost 0 bases to trimming and J lost 5 bases, with 11 bases between them. CDR3 in amino acids: CASSLEGGANEKLFF. The CDR3 DNA is TGTGCCAGCAGCTTGGAAGGGGGGGCGAATGAAAAACTGTTTTTT.

CDR3 nucleotide sequence: TGTGCTAGTGGTTTCTTTCGTGCGTCTAACTATGGCTACACCTTC. Its protein product is CASGFFRASNYGYTF. The chain has TRBV12-5 and TRBJ1-2; the D is unclear. Germline CDR1 reads LGHNT; CDR2 reads FRNRAP. With 3 bases removed from V and 0 bases from J, the gap between germline ends came to 11 bases. CDR3 length equals 15 residues.

The rearrangement joins TRBV11-2 to TRBJ2-2, with TRBD2 matching over 7 bases. In germline, CDR1 is SGHAT, CDR2 FQNNGV. This CDR3 comprises 15 residues. Trimming at V came to 5 bases and at J to 4 bases, leaving 7 bases not matched to a gene. CDR3 DNA sequence: TGTGCCAGCAGCCCCTCCGGGACTACCACCGGGGAGCTGTTTTTT. Residues: CASSPSGTTTGELFF.

This CDR3 is CASSPVGGAPQHF. The CDR3 bases are TGTGCCAGCAGCCCGGTAGGGGGGGCGCCCCAGCATTTT. The chain joins TRBV6-5 to TRBJ1-5; tentative D call: TRBD1 (6 bases). The germline gives CDR1 MNHEY, CDR2 SVGAGI. The CDR3 loop spans 13 amino acids. The ends were cut back, 6 bases at V and 9 bases at J, with 15 bases in the middle.

This clone occurred a few times. This chain uses TRBV2 with TRBJ1-5, with 8 bases that match TRBD1. The CDR3 sequence is 15 residues long. CDR1 SNHLY and CDR2 FYNNEI come from the germline V gene. Losses at the gene ends were 6 bases for V and 5 bases for J; bases not matched to a gene: 9. The CDR3 sequence is CASRANRGSYQPQHF. Written as DNA, the CDR3 is TGTGCCAGCAGGGCCAACAGGGGGTCGTATCAGCCCCAGCATTTT.

The chain recombines TRBV5-1 with TRBJ2-3; TRBD1 matches 9 bases. The V gene's germline CDR1 is SGHRS and CDR2 YFSETQ. The CDR3 is 15 amino acids. V dropped 6 bases and J dropped 4; count of bases not matched to a gene: 9. The CDR3 nucleotides read TGCGCCAGCAAAAAGGACAGGGGCGGGGCAGATACGCAGTATTTT. Protein product: CASKKDRGGADTQYF.

This clone was recorded once. This chain links TRBV2 with TRBJ1-2, with 12 bases identical to TRBD1. The CDR3 contains 15 residues. The germline CDR1 and CDR2 sequences are SNHLY and FYNNEI. With V trimmed by 6 bases and J by 6 bases, 8 bases remained unmatched. CDR3 amino acids: CASRTGTGGINGYTF. The CDR3 DNA sequence: TGTGCCAGCAGAACCGGGACAGGGGGCATTAATGGCTACACCTTC.

The CDR3 region has the DNA TGTGCCAGCTCACCATTCGGGGGGATGGCCCAGCATTTT. Residues: CASSPFGGMAQHF. The V call is TRBV18, the J call TRBJ1-5; D perhaps matches TRBD1 (5 bases). V was trimmed by 2 bases and J by 11 bases, leaving 13 bases between them. The CDR3 loop spans 13 amino acids. The germline V gene has CDR1 KGHSH and CDR2 LQKENI.

This clone has a single count. The V and J genes are TRBV18 and TRBJ2-6; 8 bases agree with TRBD1. Germline V gives CDR1 KGHSH, CDR2 LQKENI. The ends lost 3 bases at V and 0 bases at J; junction bases unmatched: 7. This CDR3 is 18 amino acids long. CDR3 bases: TGTGCCAGCTCACCTGCCGGGACAGGCTTCTCTGGGGCCAACGTCCTGACTTTC. This encodes CASSPAGTGFSGANVLTF.